These 24 T cell receptor beta chains share one sample of origin, sequenced in a study of blood T cell repertoires in COVID-19. The data were produced by immunoSEQ multiplex PCR, yet TCRdb's version contains in-frame clones alone and is incomplete. The top ten hold about 1.3% of the sample, which has about 66,000 clones, around nine tenths seen once. Sequencing used peripheral blood. Source of these receptors: a man aged 55 to 70 with acute or convalescent COVID-19.

This clone has a single count. V usage is TRBV14 and J usage is TRBJ1-2; D is perhaps TRBD1 (5 bases). Trimming took off 0 bases at V and 3 bases at J, with 8 bases between the two ends. Germline V gives CDR1 SGHDN, CDR2 FVKESK. The CDR3 length is 14 residues. CDR3 amino acids: CASSQETEDYGYTF. CDR3 DNA sequence: TGTGCCAGCAGCCAAGAGACAGAGGACTATGGCTACACCTTC.

This clone was seen only a few times. V and J are TRBV12-3 or TRBV12-4 and TRBJ1-1; 8 bases fit TRBD1. The CDR3 contains 13 residues. The V gene end was trimmed by 8 bases and the J gene end by 4 bases; junction bases not matched to a gene: 6. For the CDR3, the DNA is TGTGCCAGCGGGGACAGGCTAATCACTGAAGCTTTCTTT. This gives the protein CASGDRLITEAFF.

The J gene is TRBJ2-1, the V gene TRBV30; 11 bases align to TRBD1. V shed 3 bases, J shed 6 bases, and the junction held 7 bases outside the gene matches. CDR1 is GTSNPN and CDR2 is SVGIG in the germline V gene (reference sequence). The CDR3 extends over 15 amino acids. The CDR3 DNA reads TGTGCCTGGAGGAATCCCGGGACAGGGGGCAATGAGCAGTTCTTC. Translation gives CAWRNPGTGGNEQFF.

The CDR3 DNA follows: TGTGCCAGCAGCGTAACTAGCGAACGATACAATGAGCAGTTCTTC. This translates into CASSVTSERYNEQFF. The genes are TRBV9 and TRBJ2-1; 7 bases are a match to TRBD2. Germline trimming cut 1 base from V and 4 bases from J; bases unmatched to any gene: 5. This CDR3 comprises 15 residues. The germline CDR1 and CDR2 sequences are SGDLS and YYNGEE.

This clone was recorded a few times. This chain uses TRBV4-2 with TRBJ2-7; D not resolved. V lost 1 base and J 4 bases, leaving 8 bases between the germline ends. Germline values: CDR1 LGHNA, CDR2 YNFKEQ. This CDR3 has 13 amino acids. The chain's CDR3 is CASSQGDGYEQYF. The CDR3 DNA follows: TGTGCCAGCAGCCAAGGTGACGGGTACGAGCAGTACTTC.

Only one count was recorded for this clone. The rearrangement links TRBV20-1 to TRBJ2-7; perhaps TRBD1 as D (5 bases). This CDR3 is built from 10 residues. Germline lookup yields CDR1 DFQATT and CDR2 SNEGSKA (reference sequence). The CDR3 sequence is CSVDSNEQYF. Written as DNA, the CDR3 is TGCAGCGTCGACAGTAACGAGCAGTACTTC.

The chain uses TRBV15 and TRBJ2-7; 8 nucleotides agree with TRBD2. Unmatched junction bases numbered 6, after V lost 5 bases and J lost 0 bases. The germline V gene encodes CDR1 LNHNV and CDR2 YYDKDF (reference sequence). The CDR3 loop spans 15 amino acids. CDR3 coding DNA: TGTGCCACCAGCTTCATAGCGGGGCCCTCCTACGAGCAGTACTTC. It yields the protein CATSFIAGPSYEQYF.

V is TRBV11-2 and J is TRBJ1-1; TRBD1 agrees at 8 bases. The V segment lost 5 bases and the J segment 0 bases; nucleotides outside the gene matches: 2. The CDR3 has 14 residues. Germline V lookup: CDR1 SGHAT, CDR2 FQNNGV. CDR3 amino acids: CASSDRGMNTEAFF. As DNA, the CDR3 is TGTGCCAGCAGCGACAGGGGAATGAACACTGAAGCTTTCTTT.

V usage is TRBV5-5 and J usage is TRBJ1-1, with D maybe TRBD1 (5 bases). CDR3 length equals 13 residues. V gave up 4 bases and J gave up 4 bases, with 11 bases separating them. CDR1 and CDR2 from the germline V gene are SGHKS and YYEKEE (reference sequence). CDR3 coding DNA: TGTGCCAGCAGCCCGGGGGGGACCACTGAAGCTTTCTTT. It yields the protein CASSPGGTTEAFF.

The chain uses TRBV5-6 and TRBJ1-5, with TRBD1 identical over 7 bases. The germline CDR1 and CDR2 sequences are SGHDT and YYEEEE. This CDR3 is 13 amino acids long. The J segment lost 5 bases and the V segment lost 4 bases, leaving 3 bases of the junction unmatched. The CDR3 protein is CASSLDRDQPQHF. For the CDR3, the DNA is TGTGCCAGCAGCCTTGACAGGGATCAGCCCCAGCATTTT.

This rearrangement joins TRBV19 to TRBJ2-3; 8 bases line up with TRBD1. Germline CDR1 LNHDA, CDR2 SQIVND (reference sequence). CDR3 length: 18 residues. With V trimmed by 4 bases and J by 2 bases, 14 bases remained unmatched. The CDR3 reads CASSTRWVDREYTDTQYF. The CDR3 DNA is TGTGCCAGTAGTACAAGATGGGTGGACAGGGAGTACACAGATACGCAGTATTTT.

The genes are TRBV5-6 and TRBJ1-1, with no clear D. Germline CDR1 reads SGHDT; CDR2 reads YYEEEE. The germline V and J ends were trimmed by 2 bases and 4 bases, with 12 bases remaining between them. The CDR3 is 14 residues long. CDR3 protein: CASSFTRSGTEAFF. DNA of the CDR3: TGTGCCAGCAGCTTTACTAGGTCGGGCACTGAAGCTTTCTTT.

The chain links TRBV9 to TRBJ2-1; TRBD2 agrees at 14 bases. Trimming took 4 bases from V and 10 from J; bases not matched to a gene: 7. The CDR3 consists of 15 residues. The germline V gene encodes CDR1 SGDLS and CDR2 YYNGEE. CDR3 bases: TGTGCCAGCAGCCCAGGACTAGCGGGGGGCCGGGAGCAGTTCTTC. It yields the protein CASSPGLAGGREQFF.

This clone was detected only a few times. This chain uses TRBV21-1 with TRBJ2-5; the table's D call of TRBD1 was not tested on the DNA. TRBV21-1 is a known pseudogene. The CDR3 is 13 residues long. CDR3 bases: TGTGCCATCCCGACAGGGCGGAGGGAGACCCAGTACTTC. This codes for CAIPTGRRETQYF.

The chain employs TRBV7-9 and TRBJ2-7; tentative D call: TRBD1 (6 bases). CDR1 is SEHNR and CDR2 is FQNEAQ in the germline V gene (reference sequence). The germline V and J ends were trimmed by 5 bases and 7 bases, with 21 bases remaining between them. The CDR3 contains 15 residues. The CDR3 DNA reads as TGTGCCAGCAGCCCACAAAGAGGGGCAGGGGAAGAGCAGTACTTC. Translated: CASSPQRGAGEEQYF.

The chain uses TRBV2 and TRBJ1-6; TRBD1 aligns across 9 bases. V lost 4 bases to trimming and J lost 9 bases; unmatched junction nucleotides: 7. The CDR3 covers 15 residues. Per the germline V gene, CDR1 is SNHLY and CDR2 is FYNNEI. CDR3 in amino acids: CASSVWGQGASPLHF. The CDR3 DNA reads as TGTGCCAGCAGTGTTTGGGGACAGGGCGCTTCACCCCTCCACTTT.

The chain recombines TRBV6-5 with TRBJ2-2, with TRBD1 matching 10 bases. After removal of 6 bases from V and 4 bases from J, the junction contained 5 bases not matched to a gene. The CDR3 is 15 amino acids. The germline gives CDR1 MNHEY, CDR2 SVGAGI. In DNA form, the CDR3 reads TGTGCCAGCAGGATAGACAGGGGGCGCACCGGGGAGCTGTTTTTT. It codes for CASRIDRGRTGELFF.

The chain links TRBV7-8 to TRBJ2-1, with TRBD2 matching 11 bases. V lost 5 bases, J lost 7 bases, and 10 bases stayed unmatched. Germline V gene data show CDR1 as SGHVS and CDR2 as FQNEAQ. The CDR3 extends over 16 amino acids. The DNA for the CDR3 is TGTGCCAGCAGCCCCCGGCTAGCGGGGGGTATTAATGAGCAGTTCTTC. Translating gives CASSPRLAGGINEQFF.

The V gene is TRBV9, the J gene TRBJ2-2; possibly TRBD2 for D (6 bases). V gave up 1 base and J gave up 5 bases, with 12 bases separating them. The germline CDR1 and CDR2 sequences are SGDLS and YYNGEE. This CDR3 comprises 15 residues. Written as DNA, the CDR3 is TGTGCCAGCAGCGTAAGGGACTCGGGGACCGGGGAGCTGTTTTTT. Protein: CASSVRDSGTGELFF.

This chain joins TRBV19 and TRBJ1-3; tentative D call: TRBD1 (5 bases). CDR3 size: 13 residues. CDR1 and CDR2 (germline): LNHDA, SQIVND (reference sequence). V was clipped by 10 bases and J by 4 bases, with 14 bases between them. The DNA of the CDR3 is TGTGCCACTGGAACAGGTCAGGGAAACACCATATATTTT. Residues: CATGTGQGNTIYF.

This clone has a handful of counts. The chain has TRBV14 and TRBJ2-7, with 8 bases fitting TRBD1. In germline, CDR1 is SGHDN, CDR2 FVKESK. CDR3 length: 13 residues. The J segment lost 10 bases and the V segment lost 0 bases, leaving 5 bases of the junction unmatched. The CDR3 DNA sequence: TGTGCCAGCAGCCAAGATCGGACAGGGCCCCAGTACTTC. This sequence encodes CASSQDRTGPQYF.

The V and J genes are TRBV6-6 and TRBJ1-6; 7 positions agree with TRBD1. V lost 5 bases to trimming and J lost 0 bases; unmatched junction nucleotides: 10. The CDR3 contains 18 residues. Per the germline V gene, CDR1 is MNHNY and CDR2 is SVGAGI (reference sequence). CDR3 in amino acids: CASSRRQGPTSYNSPLHF. In DNA, the CDR3 is TGTGCCAGCAGTCGTCGACAGGGCCCTACCTCCTATAATTCACCCCTCCACTTT.

V gene TRBV7-8 combines with J gene TRBJ1-5; no clear D. The CDR3 is made up of 14 amino acids. V gave up 5 bases and J gave up 2 bases, with 10 bases separating them. The V gene's germline CDR1 is SGHVS and CDR2 FQNEAQ. The CDR3: CASSEGLGNQPQHF. The CDR3 region has the DNA TGTGCCAGCAGCGAAGGACTGGGCAATCAGCCCCAGCATTTT.

V gene TRBV10-2 combines with J gene TRBJ2-3, with 11 nucleotides matching TRBD2. Trimming at V came to 4 bases and at J to 0 bases, leaving 3 bases not matched to a gene. The CDR3 spans 16 residues. Germline V gene sequence: CDR1 WSHSY, CDR2 SAAADI. The CDR3 sequence: CASSGGLAASTDTQYF. CDR3 coding DNA: TGCGCCAGCAGTGGGGGACTAGCGGCTAGCACAGATACGCAGTATTTT.